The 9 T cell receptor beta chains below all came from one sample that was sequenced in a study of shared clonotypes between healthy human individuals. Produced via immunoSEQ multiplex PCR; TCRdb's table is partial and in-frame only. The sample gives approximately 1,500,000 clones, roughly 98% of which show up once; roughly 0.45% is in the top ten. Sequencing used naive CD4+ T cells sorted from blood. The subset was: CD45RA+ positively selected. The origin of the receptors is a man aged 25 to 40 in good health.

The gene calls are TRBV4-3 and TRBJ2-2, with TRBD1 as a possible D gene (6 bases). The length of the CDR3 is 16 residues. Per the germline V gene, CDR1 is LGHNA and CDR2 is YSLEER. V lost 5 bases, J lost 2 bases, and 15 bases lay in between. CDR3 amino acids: CASSSAGTPNTGELFF. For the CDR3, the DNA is TGCGCCAGCAGCTCCGCCGGGACACCTAACACCGGGGAGCTGTTTTTT.

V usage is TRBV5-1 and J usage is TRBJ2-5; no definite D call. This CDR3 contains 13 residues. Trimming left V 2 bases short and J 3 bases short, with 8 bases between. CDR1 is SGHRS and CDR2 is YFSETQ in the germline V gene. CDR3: CASSLSSEETQYF. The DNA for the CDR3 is TGCGCCAGCAGCTTAAGCAGTGAAGAGACCCAGTACTTC. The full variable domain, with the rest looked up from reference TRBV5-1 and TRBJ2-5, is KAGVTQTPRYLIKTRGQQVTLSCSPISGHRSVSWYQQTPGQGLQFLFEYFSETQRNKGNFPGRFSGRQFSNSRSEMNVSTLELGDSALYLCASSLSSEETQYFGPGTRLLVL.

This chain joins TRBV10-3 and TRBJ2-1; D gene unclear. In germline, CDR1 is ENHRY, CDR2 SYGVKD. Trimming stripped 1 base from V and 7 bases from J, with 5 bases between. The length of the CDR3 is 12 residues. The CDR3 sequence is CAISEFWNEQFF. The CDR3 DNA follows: TGTGCCATCAGTGAGTTCTGGAATGAGCAGTTCTTC.

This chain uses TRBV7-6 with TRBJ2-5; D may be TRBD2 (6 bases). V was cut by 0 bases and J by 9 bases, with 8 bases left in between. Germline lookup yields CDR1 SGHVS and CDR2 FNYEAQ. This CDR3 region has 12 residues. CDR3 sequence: CASSLAGLAQYF. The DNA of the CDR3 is TGTGCCAGCAGCTTAGCGGGACTCGCCCAGTACTTC.

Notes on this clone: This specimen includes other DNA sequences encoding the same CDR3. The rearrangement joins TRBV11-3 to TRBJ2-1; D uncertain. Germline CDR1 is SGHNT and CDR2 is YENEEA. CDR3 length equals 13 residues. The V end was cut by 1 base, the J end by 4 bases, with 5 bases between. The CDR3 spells CASSLGPYNEQFF. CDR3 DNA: TGTGCCAGCAGCTTAGGACCGTACAATGAGCAGTTCTTC.

The CDR3 DNA reads as TGTGCCAGCAGTCGCCCCGGCGGGACTAGCGGGACAAATGAGCAGTTCTTC. It codes for CASSRPGGTSGTNEQFF. This chain joins TRBV27 and TRBJ2-1; TRBD2 matches 13 bases. The CDR3 is 17 residues long. After removal of 5 bases from V and 7 bases from J, the junction contained 11 bases not matched to a gene. Germline V gene lookup returns CDR1 MNHEY and CDR2 SMNVEV (reference sequence).

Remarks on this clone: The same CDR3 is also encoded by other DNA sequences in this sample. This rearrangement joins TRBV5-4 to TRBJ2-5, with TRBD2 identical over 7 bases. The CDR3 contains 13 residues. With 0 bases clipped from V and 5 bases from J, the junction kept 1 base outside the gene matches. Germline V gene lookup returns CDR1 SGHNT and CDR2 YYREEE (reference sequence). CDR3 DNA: TGTGCCAGCAGCTTGGCCGGGGGGGAGACCCAGTACTTC. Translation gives CASSLAGGETQYF.

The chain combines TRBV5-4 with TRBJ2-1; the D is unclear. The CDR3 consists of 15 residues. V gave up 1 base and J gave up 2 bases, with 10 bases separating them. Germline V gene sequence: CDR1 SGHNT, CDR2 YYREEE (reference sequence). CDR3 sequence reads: CASSLNQRAYNEQFF. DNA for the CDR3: TGTGCCAGCAGCTTGAACCAGCGTGCCTACAATGAGCAGTTCTTC.

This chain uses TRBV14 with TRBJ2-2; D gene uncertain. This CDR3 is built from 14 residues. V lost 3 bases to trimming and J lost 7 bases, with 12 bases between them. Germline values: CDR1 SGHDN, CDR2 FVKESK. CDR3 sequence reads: CASSQVRTHGELFF. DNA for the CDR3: TGTGCCAGCAGCCAGGTTAGGACGCACGGGGAGCTGTTTTTT.